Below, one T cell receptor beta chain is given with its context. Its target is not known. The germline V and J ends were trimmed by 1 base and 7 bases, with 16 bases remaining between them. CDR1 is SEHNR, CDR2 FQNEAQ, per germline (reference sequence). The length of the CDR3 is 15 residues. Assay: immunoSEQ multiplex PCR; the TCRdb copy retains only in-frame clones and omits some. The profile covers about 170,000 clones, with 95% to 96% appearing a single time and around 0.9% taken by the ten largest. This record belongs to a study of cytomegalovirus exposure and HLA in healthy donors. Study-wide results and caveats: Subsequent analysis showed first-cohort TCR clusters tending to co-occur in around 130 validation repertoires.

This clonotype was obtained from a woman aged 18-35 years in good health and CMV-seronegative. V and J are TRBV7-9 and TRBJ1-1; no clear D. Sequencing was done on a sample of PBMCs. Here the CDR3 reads CASSLVGRREIEAFF. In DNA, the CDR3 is TGTGCCAGCAGCTTAGTAGGGAGGCGCGAGATTGAAGCTTTCTTT.